This is a list of T cell receptor beta chains from one sample in a study of shared clonotypes between healthy human individuals. Profiling relied on immunoSEQ multiplex PCR, and the TCRdb table lists in-frame clones only, not all of them. This table holds 550,000 to 850,000 clones, just under 75% found once. The sequencing sample was made of memory CD4+ T cells sorted from blood. The receptor set was obtained from a woman aged 25 to 45 in good health. CDR3s include the opening cysteine and the closing phenylalanine or tryptophan. The D gene is left open where the match is weak. Some rows mark clone size as missing; the rest say once, few, many or name a class of expanded clone.

TRBV5-6	TRBD2	16	TRBJ2-1	NA	TGTGCCAGCAGCGAGCTTCGACTAGCGGTAGACAATGAGCAGTTCTTC	CASSELRLAVDNEQFF
TRBV6-5	NA	11	TRBJ1-2	NA	TGTGCCAGCAGCGCTGGGTATGGCTACACCTTC	CASSAGYGYTF
TRBV9	NA	12	TRBJ1-6	NA	TGTGCCAGCAGCCCGATTGGGTCACCCCTCCACTTT	CASSPIGSPLHF
TRBV6-5	TRBD2	15	TRBJ2-5	many	TGTGCCAGCAGTTACTTCGGACTAGCGGGAGAGACCCAGTACTTC	CASSYFGLAGETQYF
TRBV21-1	NA	15	TRBJ2-2	few	TGTGCCAGCAGCAAGGGACAGGGGTACACCGGGGAGCTGTTTTTT	CASSKGQGYTGELFF
TRBV9	TRBD2	17	TRBJ2-1	NA	TGTGCCAGCAGCCCCGGAAGTGGACTAGCGGGAGTCATTGAGCAGTTCTTC	CASSPGSGLAGVIEQFF
TRBV6-6	NA	15	TRBJ1-5	NA	TGTGCCACCCTTCTTGACGTCTCGAGCAATCAGCCCCAGCATTTT	CATLLDVSSNQPQHF
TRBV2	NA	14	TRBJ1-1	few	TGTGCCAGCATCCTGAGGGCAGGGAACACTGAAGCTTTCTTT	CASILRAGNTEAFF
TRBV19	NA	15	TRBJ2-5	NA	TGTGCCAGTAGTATGGAAAGGGGCGGCGAGGAGACCCAGTACTTC	CASSMERGGEETQYF
TRBV11-2	TRBD2	15	TRBJ2-7	NA	TGTGCCAGCAGCGTTACCGGGACTAGCGGCTACGAGCAGTACTTC	CASSVTGTSGYEQYF
TRBV28	NA	13	TRBJ2-1	NA	TGTGCCAGCAGTACGACCTGGGGGAGCGAGCAGTTCTTC	CASSTTWGSEQFF
TRBV27	NA	12	TRBJ2-7	NA	TGTGCCAGCGGGACTCGTGGGAACGAGCAGTACTTC	CASGTRGNEQYF
TRBV7-9	NA	14	TRBJ1-2	NA	TGTGCCAGCAGCTTACTAGCGGGGGGCGCCGGCTACACCTTC	CASSLLAGGAGYTF
TRBV7-8	TRBD2	21	TRBJ2-3	NA	TGTGCCAGCAGCACAGTGGGGGGGCTAGCGGGAGGCCCGAGGTTCACAGATACGCAGTATTTT	CASSTVGGLAGGPRFTDTQYF
TRBV11-2	NA	15	TRBJ2-2	NA	TGTGCCAGCAGCTTTAATTCACAGGGCCCCGGGGAGCTGTTTTTT	CASSFNSQGPGELFF
TRBV5-3	NA	15	TRBJ1-5	NA	TGTGCCAGAAGCCTGCGGGGGTTTAGCAATCAGCCCCAGCATTTT	CARSLRGFSNQPQHF
TRBV5-6	NA	13	TRBJ2-3	few	TGTGCCAGCAGCTTAGGCGACACAGATACGCAGTATTTT	CASSLGDTDTQYF
TRBV4-2	TRBD2	16	TRBJ2-7	few	TGTGCCAGCAGCCCTCCGATTGGACTAGCCCCCTACGAGCAGTACTTC	CASSPPIGLAPYEQYF
TRBV4-1	TRBD2	21	TRBJ2-3	few	TGCGCCAGCAGCCGGGCATCCGGGACTAGCGGGAGTAGGAGAAGCACAGATACGCAGTATTTT	CASSRASGTSGSRRSTDTQYF
TRBV7-2	NA	15	TRBJ2-3	NA	TGTGCCAGCAGCTTAGAGTTCAGTAGCACAGATACGCAGTATTTT	CASSLEFSSTDTQYF
TRBV10-2	TRBD1	13	TRBJ1-1	NA	TGCGCCAGCAGTCGGGACAGGGATTATGAAGCTTTCTTT	CASSRDRDYEAFF
TRBV11-2	TRBD2	14	TRBJ2-7	NA	TGTGCCAGCAGGAGACTAGCGGGAGTACTCGAGCAGTACTTC	CASRRLAGVLEQYF
TRBV19	NA	15	TRBJ1-5	NA	TGTGCCAGTAGTATTACAGGGACCGGCAATCAGCCCCAGCATTTT	CASSITGTGNQPQHF
TRBV28	NA	12	TRBJ1-2	few	TGTGCCAGCAGTTTAGATAAGCTAACCTACACCTTC	CASSLDKLTYTF
TRBV15	NA	16	TRBJ1-5	NA	TGTGCCACCAGCAGAGATCGGGCGGATAGCAATCAGCCCCAGCATTTT	CATSRDRADSNQPQHF
TRBV28	NA	16	TRBJ2-4	few	TGTGCCAGCAGTTTAACCGCTGGGACATGGCTGCACATTCAGTACTTC	CASSLTAGTWLHIQYF
TRBV4-2	NA	13	TRBJ1-1	few	TGTGCCAGCATGGGGCAGGGAGACACTGAAGCTTTCTTT	CASMGQGDTEAFF
TRBV7-2	NA	15	TRBJ2-3	NA	TGTGCCAGCAGCCAAGGGGGGATCAGCACAGATACGCAGTATTTT	CASSQGGISTDTQYF
TRBV9	TRBD1	16	TRBJ2-1	few	TGTGCCAGCAGCGGAACAGGGGCAGGGTCCTACAATGAGCAGTTCTTC	CASSGTGAGSYNEQFF
TRBV10-2	NA	14	TRBJ2-3	NA	TGCGCCAGCAGCCGGCACCCAGAGTCAGATACGCAGTATTTT	CASSRHPESDTQYF
TRBV14	NA	14	TRBJ2-5	NA	TGTGCCAGCAGCCGCACGGACAGAGGGGAGACCCAGTACTTC	CASSRTDRGETQYF
TRBV6-5	NA	14	TRBJ2-7	NA	TGTGCCAGCAGTTACTCCGCCCAACACTACGAGCAGTACTTC	CASSYSAQHYEQYF
TRBV7-1	NA	16	TRBJ2-7	NA	TGTGCCAGCAGCTCCTCCCTCACGGGAGAAGTCGACGAGCAGTACTTC	CASSSSLTGEVDEQYF
TRBV6-1	NA	12	TRBJ2-5	NA	TGTGCCAGCAGGACCTACTTGGAGACCCAGTACTTC	CASRTYLETQYF
TRBV2	NA	12	TRBJ2-1	NA	TGTGCCGGGGGACCTACCTACAATGAGCAGTTCTTC	CAGGPTYNEQFF
TRBV30	NA	13	TRBJ1-4	NA	TGTGCCTGGAATCAGGGCTTTAATGAAAAACTGTTTTTT	CAWNQGFNEKLFF
TRBV18	NA	15	TRBJ1-2	few	TGTGCCAGCTCACCAGAGAGTACGGCGGGCTATGGCTACACCTTC	CASSPESTAGYGYTF
TRBV10-2	NA	14	TRBJ1-5	NA	TGCGCCAGCAGTCCTTGGGGGGGCAATCAGCCCCAGCATTTT	CASSPWGGNQPQHF
TRBV19	TRBD2	16	TRBJ2-2	NA	TGTGCCAGTAGTGAGATAGCGGGAGACTACACCGGGGAGCTGTTTTTT	CASSEIAGDYTGELFF
TRBV28	NA	12	TRBJ1-3	NA	TGTGCCAGCAGTTTAAGCGGAAACACCATATATTTT	CASSLSGNTIYF
TRBV19	TRBD1	16	TRBJ1-5	few	TGTGCCAGTAGTGGACAGGGTTGGAACGGGTGGCAGCCCCAGCATTTT	CASSGQGWNGWQPQHF
TRBV30	NA	12	TRBJ2-2	once	TGTGCCTGGAGTGGGAGCACCGGGGAGCTGTTTTTT	CAWSGSTGELFF
TRBV4-2	NA	15	TRBJ2-5	NA	TGTGCCAGCAGCCGAGGGGACTCCGATCAAGAGACCCAGTACTTC	CASSRGDSDQETQYF
TRBV5-1	NA	15	TRBJ1-4	NA	TGCGCCAGCAGCTTGGGACAGTTGGGTAATGAAAAACTGTTTTTT	CASSLGQLGNEKLFF
TRBV27	TRBD1	14	TRBJ1-5	NA	TGTGCCAGCAGAACCGGGACAGGAGATCAGCCCCAGCATTTT	CASRTGTGDQPQHF
TRBV19	TRBD1	12	TRBJ1-1	NA	TGTGCCAGCTTAGGGACAGAGCCCAAAGCTTTCTTT	CASLGTEPKAFF
TRBV13	NA	17	TRBJ2-7	many	TGTGCCAGCAGCTTAGTTTCGTCTGGCGGGGTATACTACGAGCAGTACTTC	CASSLVSSGGVYYEQYF
TRBV11-2	NA	13	TRBJ2-7	NA	TGTGCCAGCAGCTTAGATCGGGACCACGAGCAGTACTTC	CASSLDRDHEQYF
TRBV6-5	NA	11	TRBJ2-7	NA	TGTGCCAGCAGGGGTGTTTACGAGCAGTACTTC	CASRGVYEQYF